This T cell receptor (beta chain) was profiled in a study of beta chain features in type 1 diabetes. Expressed TCRB transcripts were sequenced, since all the RNA that had been isolated was reverse transcribed. Method: immunoSEQ multiplex PCR; TCRdb's copy keeps in-frame clones and lacks some. Of around 19,000 clones detected, 50% appear once; the ten largest clones hold about 0.45%. Overall study results and limits: Patients showed naive, central memory and Treg TCRB repertoires that appeared more similar than those of healthy donors. Researchers cautioned that cDNA sequencing could over-represent cells with high TCR expression.

As regards this clone: Its matching antigen is unknown.

V dropped 4 bases and J dropped 6; count of bases not matched to a gene: 5. The CDR3 length is 14 residues. Per the germline V gene, CDR1 is SGHTA and CDR2 is FQGNSA. A CD45RO/CCR7/CD25/CD127/CD95/CD27 panel sorted naive, central memory, regulatory and stem cell-like memory CD4+ cells. The sequenced material came from stem cell memory CD4+ T cells from blood. The chain joins TRBV7-2 to TRBJ2-3; the match to TRBD2 covers 9 bases. This TCR derives from a man aged 18 to 29 in good health. The CDR3 DNA is TGTGCCAGCAGCTCCTATAGCGGGAGTGATACGCAGTATTTT. Translating gives CASSSYSGSDTQYF.